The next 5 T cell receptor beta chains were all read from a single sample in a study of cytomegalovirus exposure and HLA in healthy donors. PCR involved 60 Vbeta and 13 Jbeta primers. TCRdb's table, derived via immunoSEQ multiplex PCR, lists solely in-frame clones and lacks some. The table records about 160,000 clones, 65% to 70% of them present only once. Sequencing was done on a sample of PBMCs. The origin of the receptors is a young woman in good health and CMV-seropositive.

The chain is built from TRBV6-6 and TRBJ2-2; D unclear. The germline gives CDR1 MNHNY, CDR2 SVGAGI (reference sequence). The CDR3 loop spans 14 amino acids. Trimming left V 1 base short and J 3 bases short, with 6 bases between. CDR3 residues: CASSYFRDTGELFF. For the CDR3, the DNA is TGTGCCAGCAGTTACTTTCGGGACACCGGGGAGCTGTTTTTT.

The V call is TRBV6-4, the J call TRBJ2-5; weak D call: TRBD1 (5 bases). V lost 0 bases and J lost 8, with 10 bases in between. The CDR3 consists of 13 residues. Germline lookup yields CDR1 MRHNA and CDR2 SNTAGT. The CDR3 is CASSDSERGTQYF. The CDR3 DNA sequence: TGTGCCAGCAGTGACTCGGAAAGGGGAACCCAGTACTTC.

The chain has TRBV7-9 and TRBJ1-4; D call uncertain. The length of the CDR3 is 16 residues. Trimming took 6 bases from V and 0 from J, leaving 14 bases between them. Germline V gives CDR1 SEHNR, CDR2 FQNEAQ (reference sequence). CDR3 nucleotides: TGTGCCAGCAGACCAGACGGAGGAGCAACTAATGAAAAACTGTTTTTT. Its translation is CASRPDGGATNEKLFF.

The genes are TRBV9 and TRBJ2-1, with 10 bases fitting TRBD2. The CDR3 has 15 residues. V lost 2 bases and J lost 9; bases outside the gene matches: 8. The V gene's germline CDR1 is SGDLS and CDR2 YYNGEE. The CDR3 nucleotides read TGTGCCAGCAGCGTTCTAGCGGGAGTTAAAGGTGAGCAGTTCTTC. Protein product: CASSVLAGVKGEQFF.

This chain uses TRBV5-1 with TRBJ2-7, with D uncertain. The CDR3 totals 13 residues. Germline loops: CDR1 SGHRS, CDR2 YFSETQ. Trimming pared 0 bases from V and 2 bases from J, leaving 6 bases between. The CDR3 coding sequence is TGCGCCAGCAGCTTGGCTCAGACCTACGAGCAGTACTTC. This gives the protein CASSLAQTYEQYF.